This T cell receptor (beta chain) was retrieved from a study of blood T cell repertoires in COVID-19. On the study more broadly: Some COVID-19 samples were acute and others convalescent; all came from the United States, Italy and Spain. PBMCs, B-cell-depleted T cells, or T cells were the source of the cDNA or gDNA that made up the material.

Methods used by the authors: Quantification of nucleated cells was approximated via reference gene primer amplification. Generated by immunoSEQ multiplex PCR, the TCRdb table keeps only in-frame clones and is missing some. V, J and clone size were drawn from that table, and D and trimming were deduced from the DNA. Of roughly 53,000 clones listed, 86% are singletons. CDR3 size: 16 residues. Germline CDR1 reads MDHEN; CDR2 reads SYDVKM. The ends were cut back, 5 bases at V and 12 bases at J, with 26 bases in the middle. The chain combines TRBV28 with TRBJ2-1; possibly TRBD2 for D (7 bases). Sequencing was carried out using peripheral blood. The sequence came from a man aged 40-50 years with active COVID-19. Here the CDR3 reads CASSPPAGGLPRGQFF. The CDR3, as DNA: TGTGCCAGCAGTCCACCAGCCGGGGGGCTGCCGCGGGGGCAGTTCTTC. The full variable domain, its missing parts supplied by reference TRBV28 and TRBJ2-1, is DVKVTQSSRYLVKRTGEKVFLECVQDMDHENMFWYRQDPGLGLRLIYFSYDVKMKEKGDIPEGYSVSREKKERFSLILESASTNQTSMYLCASSPPAGGLPRGQFFGPGTRLTVL.